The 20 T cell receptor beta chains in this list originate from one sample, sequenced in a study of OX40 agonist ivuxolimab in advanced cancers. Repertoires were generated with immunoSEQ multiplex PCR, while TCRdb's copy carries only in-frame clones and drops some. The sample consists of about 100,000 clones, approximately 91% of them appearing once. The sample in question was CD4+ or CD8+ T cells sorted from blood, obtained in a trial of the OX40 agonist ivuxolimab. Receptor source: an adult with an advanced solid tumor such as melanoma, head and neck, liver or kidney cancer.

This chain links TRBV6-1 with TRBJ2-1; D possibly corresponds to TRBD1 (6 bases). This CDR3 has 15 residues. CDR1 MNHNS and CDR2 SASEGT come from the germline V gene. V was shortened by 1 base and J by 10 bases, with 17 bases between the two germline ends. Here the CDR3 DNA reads TGTGCCAGCAGTGAAGAGGGACAAGCTACCTCAGAGCAGTTCTTC. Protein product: CASSEEGQATSEQFF.

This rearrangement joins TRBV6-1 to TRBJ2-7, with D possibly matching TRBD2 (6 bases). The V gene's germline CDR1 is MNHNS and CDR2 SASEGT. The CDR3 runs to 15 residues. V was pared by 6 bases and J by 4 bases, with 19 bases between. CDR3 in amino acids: CASSLGLKGGYEQYF. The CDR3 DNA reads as TGTGCCAGCAGCCTGGGACTGAAAGGAGGATACGAGCAGTACTTC.

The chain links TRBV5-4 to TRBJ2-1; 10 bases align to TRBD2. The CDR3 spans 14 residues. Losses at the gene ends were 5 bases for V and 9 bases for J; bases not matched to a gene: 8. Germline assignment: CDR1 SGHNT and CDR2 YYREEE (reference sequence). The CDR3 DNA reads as TGTGCCAGCAGGGGTGCTAGCGGGAGAAGTGAGCAGTTCTTC. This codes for CASRGASGRSEQFF.

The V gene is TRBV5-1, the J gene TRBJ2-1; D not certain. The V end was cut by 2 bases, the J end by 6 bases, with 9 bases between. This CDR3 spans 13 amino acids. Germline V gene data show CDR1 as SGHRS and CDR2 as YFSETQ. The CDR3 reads CASSLTALNEQFF. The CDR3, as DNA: TGCGCCAGCAGCTTAACAGCCCTCAATGAGCAGTTCTTC.

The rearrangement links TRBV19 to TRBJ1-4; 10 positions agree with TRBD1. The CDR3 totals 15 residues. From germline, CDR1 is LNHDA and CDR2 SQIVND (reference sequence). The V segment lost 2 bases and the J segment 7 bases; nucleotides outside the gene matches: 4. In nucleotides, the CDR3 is TGTGCCAGTAGTATACAAGGGACAGGGGTTGAAAAACTGTTTTTT. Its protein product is CASSIQGTGVEKLFF.

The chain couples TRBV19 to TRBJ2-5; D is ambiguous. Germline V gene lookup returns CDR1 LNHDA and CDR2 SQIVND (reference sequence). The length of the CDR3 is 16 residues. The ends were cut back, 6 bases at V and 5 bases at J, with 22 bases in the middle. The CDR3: CASSNPLSRFGETQYF. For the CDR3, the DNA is TGTGCCAGTAGCAACCCACTCTCCAGGTTCGGGGAGACCCAGTACTTC.

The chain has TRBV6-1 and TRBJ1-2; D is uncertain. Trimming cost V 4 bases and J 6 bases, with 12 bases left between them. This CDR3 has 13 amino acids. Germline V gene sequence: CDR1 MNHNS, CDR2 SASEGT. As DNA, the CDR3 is TGTGCCAGCAGTGTTTCGGGGTTGAATGGCTACACCTTC. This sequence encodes CASSVSGLNGYTF.

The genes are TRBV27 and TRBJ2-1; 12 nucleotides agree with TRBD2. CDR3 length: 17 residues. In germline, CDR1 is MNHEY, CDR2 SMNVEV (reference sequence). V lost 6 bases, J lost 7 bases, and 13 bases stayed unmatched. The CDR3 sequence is CASSPNTGTSGSNEQFF. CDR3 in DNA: TGTGCCAGCAGCCCCAACACCGGGACTAGCGGGTCGAATGAGCAGTTCTTC.

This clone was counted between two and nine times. The CDR3 protein is CAWSTSDNQPQHF. The CDR3 DNA follows: TGTGCCTGGAGTACGTCAGACAATCAGCCCCAGCATTTT. This chain connects TRBV30 to TRBJ1-5; D not certain. This CDR3 spans 13 amino acids. Germline V gene lookup returns CDR1 GTSNPN and CDR2 SVGIG (reference sequence). Trimming removed 2 bases from V and 3 bases from J, with 8 bases in between.

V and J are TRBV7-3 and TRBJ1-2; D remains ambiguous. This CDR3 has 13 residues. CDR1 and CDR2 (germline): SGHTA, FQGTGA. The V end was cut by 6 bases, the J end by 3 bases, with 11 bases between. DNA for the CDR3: TGTGCCAGCAGTGAGGGTGGCTACTATGGCTACACCTTC. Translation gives CASSEGGYYGYTF.

Here the CDR3 reads CASSPPGVGNQPQHF. The DNA of the CDR3 is TGTGCCAGCAGCCCACCCGGGGTGGGCAATCAGCCCCAGCATTTT. The rearrangement uses TRBV7-2 and TRBJ1-5; D is unresolved. Per germline, CDR1 SGHTA and CDR2 FQGNSA. This CDR3 has 15 residues. V was cut by 5 bases and J by 2 bases, with 13 bases left in between.

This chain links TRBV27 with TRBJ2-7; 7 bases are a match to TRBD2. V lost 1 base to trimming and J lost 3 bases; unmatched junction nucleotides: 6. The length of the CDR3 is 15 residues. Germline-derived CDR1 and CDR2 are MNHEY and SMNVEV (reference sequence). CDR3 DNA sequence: TGTGCCAGCAGTTTATACCCTTCTAGCGGCTACGAGCAGTACTTC. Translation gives CASSLYPSSGYEQYF.

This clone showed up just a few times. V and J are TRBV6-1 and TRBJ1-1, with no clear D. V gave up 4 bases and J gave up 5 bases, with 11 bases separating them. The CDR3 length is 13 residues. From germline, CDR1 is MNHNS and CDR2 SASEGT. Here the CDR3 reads CASSGGSGTEAFF. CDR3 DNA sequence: TGTGCCAGCAGTGGGGGTAGCGGGACTGAAGCTTTCTTT.

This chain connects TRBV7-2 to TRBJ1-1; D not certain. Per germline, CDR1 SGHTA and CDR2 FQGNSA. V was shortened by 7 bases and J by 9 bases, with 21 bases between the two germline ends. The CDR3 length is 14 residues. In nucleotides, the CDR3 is TGTGCCAGCACCATAGGCTCGGTCCCAACGCAAGCTTTCTTT. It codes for CASTIGSVPTQAFF. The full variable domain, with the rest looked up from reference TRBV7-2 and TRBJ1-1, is GAGVSQSPSNKVTEKGKDVELRCDPISGHTALYWYRQSLGQGLEFLIYFQGNSAPDKSGLPSDRFSAERTGGSVSTLTIQRTQQEDSAVYLCASTIGSVPTQAFFGQGTRLTVV.

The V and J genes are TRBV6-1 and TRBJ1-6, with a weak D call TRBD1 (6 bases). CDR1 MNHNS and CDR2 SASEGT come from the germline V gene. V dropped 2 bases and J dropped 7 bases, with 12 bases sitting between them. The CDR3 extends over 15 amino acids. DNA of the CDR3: TGTGCCAGCAGTGAACGGGGGACAAGCAATTCACCCCTCCACTTT. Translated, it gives CASSERGTSNSPLHF.

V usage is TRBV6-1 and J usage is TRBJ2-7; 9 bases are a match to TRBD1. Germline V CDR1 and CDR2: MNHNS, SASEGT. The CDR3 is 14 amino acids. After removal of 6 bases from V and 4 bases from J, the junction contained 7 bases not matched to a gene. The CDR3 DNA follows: TGTGCCAGCAGGGCCGGGACAGGGAGGTACGAGCAGTACTTC. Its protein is CASRAGTGRYEQYF.

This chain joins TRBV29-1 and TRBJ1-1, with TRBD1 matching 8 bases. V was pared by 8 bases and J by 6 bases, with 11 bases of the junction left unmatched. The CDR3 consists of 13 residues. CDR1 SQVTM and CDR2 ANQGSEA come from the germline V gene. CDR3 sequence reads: CSTITGGAAEAFF. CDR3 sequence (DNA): TGCAGCACTATCACAGGGGGTGCCGCTGAAGCTTTCTTT.

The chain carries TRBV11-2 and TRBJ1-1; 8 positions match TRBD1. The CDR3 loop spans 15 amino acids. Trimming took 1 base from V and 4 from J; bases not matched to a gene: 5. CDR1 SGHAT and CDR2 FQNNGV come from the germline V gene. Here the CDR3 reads CASSLVRQGATEAFF. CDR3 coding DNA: TGTGCCAGCAGCTTAGTACGGCAGGGGGCCACTGAAGCTTTCTTT.

For the CDR3, the DNA is TGCAGCGTCCAAGGGGTAGGAGCCAAAAACATTCAGTACTTC. Translated: CSVQGVGAKNIQYF. The chain recombines TRBV29-1 with TRBJ2-4, with D possibly being TRBD1 (5 bases). The CDR3 totals 14 residues. Trimming shortened V by 6 bases and J by 0 bases, and 12 bases separated the two germline ends. The V gene's germline CDR1 is SQVTM and CDR2 ANQGSEA.

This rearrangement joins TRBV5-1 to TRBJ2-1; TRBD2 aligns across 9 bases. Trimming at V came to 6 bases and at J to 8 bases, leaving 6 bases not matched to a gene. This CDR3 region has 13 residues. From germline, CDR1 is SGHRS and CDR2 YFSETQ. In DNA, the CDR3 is TGCGCCAGCACGCGGGAGGGCCGTCATGAGCAGTTCTTC. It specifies CASTREGRHEQFF.